This entry is about one T cell receptor beta chain. Other DNA sequences in the same sample also yield this CDR3. In the authors' workflow: By means of reference gene primer amplification, nucleated cell counts were estimated. Libraries were prepared by immunoSEQ multiplex PCR; TCRdb keeps only in-frame clonotypes and omits some of them. Clonal size and the V and J genes are those of that table, whereas D and trimming came from the DNA. The data contain around 400,000 clones, around 87% of them singletons. The V and J ends lost 1 base and 2 bases respectively, with 6 bases between them. CDR1 is LNHNV, CDR2 YYDKDF, per germline (reference sequence). This CDR3 is built from 13 residues. The entry originates in a study of blood T cell repertoires in COVID-19. As for the study in general: Some COVID-19 samples were acute and others convalescent; all came from the United States, Italy and Spain. Sources were T cells, B-cell-depleted T cells, or PBMCs; the material itself was cDNA or gDNA.

Recruited during active infection, patients (from Seattle) were subsequently followed longitudinally. The sequenced sample consisted of peripheral blood. V gene TRBV15 combines with J gene TRBJ2-7; D ambiguous. This TCR derives from a woman aged 25 to 39 with COVID-19, enrolled during active disease. In DNA form, the CDR3 reads TGTGCCACCAGCAGAGGACTGGCCTACGAGCAGTACTTC. It translates to CATSRGLAYEQYF.